Reported below is one TCR beta chain. The germline gives CDR1 GTSNPN, CDR2 SVGIG (reference sequence). The CDR3 length is 13 residues. Trimming shortened V by 1 base and J by 4 bases, and 11 bases separated the two germline ends. The data derive from a study of T cell responses to AZD1222 COVID-19 vaccine. The assay was immunoSEQ multiplex PCR, and TCRdb's table has in-frame clones only and misses some. Of roughly 55,000 clones listed, about 85% are singletons. Sequencing used peripheral blood, obtained on day 0 of AZD1222 vaccination. The chain is built from TRBV30 and TRBJ2-7; D gene uncertain. This clonotype was obtained from an adult in good health. The CDR3: CAWSGHRNYEQYF. CDR3 DNA: TGTGCCTGGAGTGGACACAGAAATTACGAGCAGTACTTC.